The 27 T cell receptor beta chains reported below all come from one sample, sequenced in a study of post-analysis software for immune sequencing data. Study observations and caveats: Roughly 5 TRBV segments occurring more often in patients than controls included TRBV5-6, TRBV5-1 and TRBV20-1.

Tagging with unique molecular identifiers was a feature of the TCR beta cDNA libraries. Each CDR3 protein gets one entry after TCRdb re-called the PCR reads with MiXCR. The top ten clones hold 3% to 3.5% of a sample with roughly 200,000 distinct CDR3 sequences, about 30% of them seen once. Their specific antigens are unknown. Sequenced: blood. Every receptor here comes from a girl aged 2-17 years with multiple sclerosis.

This clonotype was observed a handful of times. The chain carries TRBV4-1 and TRBJ1-4, with unresolved D. The V gene's germline CDR1 is MGHRA and CDR2 YSYEKL. This CDR3 contains 16 residues. Between the trimmed V and J ends, which lost 1 base and 7 bases, there was a span of 16 bases. DNA for the CDR3: TGCGCCAGCAGCCAAGTTCCGGGCCAGGTCCCTGAAAAACTGTTTTTT. Its protein product is CASSQVPGQVPEKLFF.

This sequence joins TRBV11-3 and TRBJ2-1, with TRBD1 matching 12 bases. Germline lookup yields CDR1 SGHNT and CDR2 YENEEA. The CDR3 is 15 amino acids. V lost 8 bases to trimming and J lost 7 bases; unmatched junction nucleotides: 9. The CDR3 sequence is CASGPGQGAGNEQFF. CDR3 in DNA: TGTGCCAGCGGCCCGGGACAGGGGGCGGGTAATGAGCAGTTCTTC.

This clonotype was seen many times. The chain has TRBV20-1 and TRBJ2-3; D gene uncertain. CDR1 is DFQATT, CDR2 SNEGSKA, per germline (reference sequence). Trimming shortened V by 0 bases and J by 8 bases, and 12 bases separated the two germline ends. The CDR3 loop spans 13 amino acids. This CDR3 is CSARDPSAITQYF. The CDR3 DNA reads TGCAGTGCTAGAGATCCGAGCGCCATTACGCAGTATTTT.

This clonotype has ten or more counts. V gene TRBV2 combines with J gene TRBJ2-5; 8 bases align to TRBD2. J gave up 5 bases and V 1 base, and 3 bases lay outside the gene matches. The CDR3 consists of 14 residues. Germline V CDR1 and CDR2: SNHLY, FYNNEI. CDR3 amino acids: CASSEDPSGETQYF. In DNA form, the CDR3 reads TGTGCCAGCAGTGAAGACCCTAGCGGGGAGACCCAGTACTTC.

This chain links TRBV28 with TRBJ2-4, with D unclear. The J call may be in error: the DNA end matches TRBJ2-7 better. The length of the CDR3 is 11 residues. Germline-derived CDR1 and CDR2 are MDHEN and SYDVKM. Here the CDR3 DNA reads TGTGCCAGCAGTTTTGGGGTCGAGCAGTACTTC. It specifies CASSFGVEQYF.

CDR3: CASIRDQSYEQYF. The DNA of the CDR3 is TGTGCCAGCATTAGAGACCAATCCTACGAGCAGTACTTC. The chain employs TRBV2 and TRBJ2-7; D is ambiguous. This CDR3 contains 13 residues. CDR1 is SNHLY and CDR2 is FYNNEI in the germline V gene. The V gene lost 7 bases and the J gene lost 1 base, with 11 bases spanning the gap.

This clonotype was counted at least ten times. The chain recombines TRBV7-3 with TRBJ1-2; D unresolved. The CDR3 length is 13 residues. CDR1 is SGHTA, CDR2 FQGTGA, per germline. V was cut by 5 bases and J by 2 bases, with 9 bases left in between. The CDR3 bases are TGTGCCAGCAGCCCCGCGAGCAACTATGGCTACACCTTC. It is translated as CASSPASNYGYTF.

A note on this clonotype: This may arise from a read error, as a much more abundant clone is one base away. V gene TRBV7-9 combines with J gene TRBJ2-7; unclear D gene. In germline, CDR1 is SEHNR, CDR2 FQNEAQ (reference sequence). This CDR3 has 15 residues. Trimming left V 0 bases short and J 6 bases short, with 15 bases between. The CDR3, as DNA: TGTGCCAGCAGCTTAGCGGCCAGGTCCCCCTCCGAGCAGTACTTC. Its protein product is CASSLAARSPSEQYF.

V usage is TRBV20-1 and J usage is TRBJ2-1; 7 bases match TRBD1. The V and J ends lost 1 base and 0 bases, in that order; junction bases with no gene match: 0. Germline V gene sequence: CDR1 DFQATT, CDR2 SNEGSKA (reference sequence). CDR3 length: 14 residues. As DNA, the CDR3 is TGCAGTGCTAGAGGACAGGGCTCCTACAATGAGCAGTTCTTC. Amino acid sequence: CSARGQGSYNEQFF.

To note about this clonotype: A read error is possible here, since a much larger clone lies one base away. The chain uses TRBV28 and TRBJ2-5; 7 nucleotides match TRBD2. Near its end, the DNA agrees better with TRBJ2-7, so the J call may be wrong. CDR3 length: 14 amino acids. Germline values: CDR1 MDHEN, CDR2 SYDVKM. The DNA for the CDR3 is TGTGCCGGCAGTTTATGGGGAGGGACCTACGAGCAGTACTTC. This translates into CAGSLWGGTYEQYF.

With respect to this clonotype: One base away lies a much larger clone, so this may be a sequencing read error. J is TRBJ2-7 and V is TRBV20-1, with a tentative D call TRBD1 (6 bases). Looked up from germline, CDR1 is DFQATT and CDR2 is SNEGSKA (reference sequence). The length of the CDR3 is 13 residues. V shed 3 bases and J shed 6 bases, with 15 bases lying between them. The CDR3 region is CSARPDRNCEQYF. The DNA for the CDR3 is TGCAGTGCTAGGCCGGACAGAAACTGCGAGCAGTACTTC.

This chain's CDR3 is CASSRVQGPYGYTF. The CDR3 DNA reads TGTGCCAGCTCACGGGTCCAGGGCCCCTATGGCTACACCTTC. The gene calls are TRBV18 and TRBJ1-2, with D possibly matching TRBD1 (5 bases). The CDR3 extends over 14 amino acids. Germline lookup yields CDR1 KGHSH and CDR2 LQKENI. V lost 4 bases and J lost 4, with 13 bases in between.

This chain links TRBV4-1 with TRBJ1-5; D is undetermined. Germline values: CDR1 MGHRA, CDR2 YSYEKL. This CDR3 contains 15 residues. V gave up 1 base and J gave up 1 base, with 8 bases separating them. In nucleotides, the CDR3 is TGCGCCAGCAGCCAAGGGACGGGGAGCAATCAGCCCCAGCATTTT. It specifies CASSQGTGSNQPQHF.

This clonotype was seen at least ten times. Here the CDR3 DNA reads TGCAGCGTTGTACCCGTTGGAGGGGGGGGCGATACGCAGTATTTT. It specifies CSVVPVGGGGDTQYF. V is TRBV29-1 and J is TRBJ2-3; possibly TRBD2 for D (7 bases). The germline V and J ends were trimmed by 4 bases and 6 bases, with 20 bases remaining between them. Germline lookup yields CDR1 SQVTM and CDR2 ANQGSEA. The CDR3 has 15 amino acids.

There are many counts of this clonotype. V gene TRBV7-9 combines with J gene TRBJ2-1; D is ambiguous. The CDR3 loop spans 12 amino acids. Germline lookup yields CDR1 SEHNR and CDR2 FQNEAQ (reference sequence). V lost 2 bases and J 6 bases, leaving 5 bases between the germline ends. DNA of the CDR3: TGTGCCAGCAGCTTACCGAGCAATGAGCAGTTCTTC. It specifies CASSLPSNEQFF.

Comment on this clonotype: This clone may be a read error of a much larger clone one base away. The rearrangement joins TRBV7-9 to TRBJ1-1, with 7 bases matching TRBD1. The CDR3 consists of 13 residues. V shed 7 bases and J 1 base; nucleotides not matched to a gene: 3. CDR1 and CDR2 (germline): SEHNR, FQNEAQ (reference sequence). The CDR3 loop reads CASTRQGNTEAFF. The CDR3 DNA is TGTGCCAGCACCCGACAGGGGAACACTGAAGCTTTCTTT.

The chain joins TRBV30 to TRBJ2-5; D is perhaps TRBD2 (5 bases). The DNA end lines up better with TRBJ2-7; the J call may be wrong. This CDR3 is built from 12 residues. Germline CDR1 GTSNPN, CDR2 SVGIG (reference sequence). The CDR3 DNA is TGTGCCTGGAGTTTACTAGAATCCGAGCAGTACTTC. Encoded protein: CAWSLLESEQYF.

V gene TRBV18 combines with J gene TRBJ2-3, with TRBD2 identical over 10 bases. This CDR3 has 15 amino acids. Looked up from germline, CDR1 is KGHSH and CDR2 is LQKENI. Trimming removed 3 bases from V and 2 bases from J; junction bases left unmatched: 2. The CDR3 loop reads CASSPLAGVTDTQYF. Here the CDR3 DNA reads TGTGCCAGCTCACCCCTAGCGGGAGTCACAGATACGCAGTATTTT.

The gene calls are TRBV6-5 and TRBJ1-5, with D possibly being TRBD1 (6 bases). The length of the CDR3 is 13 residues. V lost 6 bases to trimming and J lost 9 bases, with 15 bases between them. Germline CDR1 and CDR2: MNHEY and SVGAGI. The CDR3 DNA follows: TGTGCCAGCAGGCCTAGGGGGGATTGGCCCCAGCATTTT. Translation gives CASRPRGDWPQHF.

This clonotype was detected a few times. J is TRBJ1-1 and V is TRBV5-1, with a weak D call TRBD1 (5 bases). This CDR3 contains 14 residues. Trimming stripped 4 bases from V and 6 bases from J, with 16 bases between. Germline values: CDR1 SGHRS, CDR2 YFSETQ. CDR3 sequence (DNA): TGCGCCAGCAGCGCGACGGGGGGAGCCGCTGAAGCTTTCTTT. Protein sequence: CASSATGGAAEAFF.

This clonotype has a handful of counts. The chain joins TRBV5-1 to TRBJ2-1, with TRBD2 identical over 10 bases. The CDR3 runs 16 residues. In germline, CDR1 is SGHRS, CDR2 YFSETQ. Trimming removed 1 base from V and 7 bases from J; junction bases left unmatched: 8. CDR3: CASSLTGTSAANEQFF. As DNA, the CDR3 is TGCGCCAGCAGCTTGACCGGGACTAGCGCCGCAAATGAGCAGTTCTTC.

V gene TRBV11-2 combines with J gene TRBJ2-7; D unclear. The germline V and J ends were trimmed by 5 bases and 0 bases, with 14 bases remaining between them. Per the germline V gene, CDR1 is SGHAT and CDR2 is FQNNGV. The CDR3 sequence is 15 residues long. CDR3 DNA: TGTGCCAGCAGCGCAGGCCGTATTGTCTCCTACGAGCAGTACTTC. Amino acids: CASSAGRIVSYEQYF.

The DNA of the CDR3 is TGTGCCAGCAGTTTTTTCCTCCAGGGGGCGGATGGCTACACCTTC. Translating it yields CASSFFLQGADGYTF. The chain has TRBV12-3 or TRBV12-4 and TRBJ1-2, with TRBD1 matching 8 bases. Trimming at V came to 3 bases and at J to 6 bases, leaving 9 bases not matched to a gene. This CDR3 spans 15 amino acids.

The chain is built from TRBV29-1 and TRBJ1-2; unclear D gene. The CDR3 has 12 residues. From germline, CDR1 is SQVTM and CDR2 ANQGSEA. The V end lost 1 base, the J end lost 9 bases, and 12 bases lay between the germline ends. CDR3 DNA sequence: TGCAGCGTTGAAGGGTTAGGGAGGAGCTACACCTTC. Amino acid sequence: CSVEGLGRSYTF.

The chain joins TRBV10-3 to TRBJ1-2; D gene unclear. The CDR3 contains 11 residues. Germline V CDR1 and CDR2: ENHRY, SYGVKD. Deletions cut 4 bases from V and 7 bases from J, with 7 bases between. CDR3 in DNA: TGTGCCATCAGTGTTAGTTCTGGCTACACCTTC. Protein sequence: CAISVSSGYTF.

This clonotype was picked up many times. V and J are TRBV7-6 and TRBJ2-1; 12 bases are a match to TRBD2. The CDR3 contains 16 residues. Germline CDR1 and CDR2: SGHVS and FNYEAQ. V was pared by 1 base and J by 8 bases, with 6 bases of the junction left unmatched. CDR3 bases: TGTGCCAGCAGCTTAGGTCTAGCGGGGGGGCCCTATGAGCAGTTCTTC. Translating it yields CASSLGLAGGPYEQFF.

This clonotype was counted between two and nine times. V and J are TRBV7-9 and TRBJ2-1, with TRBD2 as a possible D gene (6 bases). Trimming left V 5 bases short and J 0 bases short, with 17 bases between. Germline CDR1 and CDR2: SEHNR and FQNEAQ (reference sequence). This CDR3 is 17 amino acids long. The CDR3, as DNA: TGTGCCAGCAGCAGTCGAGGGCAAGCGGGCTCCTACAATGAGCAGTTCTTC. This sequence encodes CASSSRGQAGSYNEQFF.